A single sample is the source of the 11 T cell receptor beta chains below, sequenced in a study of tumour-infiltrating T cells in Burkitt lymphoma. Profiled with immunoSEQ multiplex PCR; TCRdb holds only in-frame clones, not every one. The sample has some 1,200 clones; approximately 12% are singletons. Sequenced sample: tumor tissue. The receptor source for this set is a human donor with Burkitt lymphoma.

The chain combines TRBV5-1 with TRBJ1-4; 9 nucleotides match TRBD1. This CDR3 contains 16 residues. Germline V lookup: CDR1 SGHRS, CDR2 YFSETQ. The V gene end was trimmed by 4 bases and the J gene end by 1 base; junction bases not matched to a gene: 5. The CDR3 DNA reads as TGCGCCAGCAGCCTACACAGGGGGCGAACTAATGAAAAACTGTTTTTT. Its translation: CASSLHRGRTNEKLFF. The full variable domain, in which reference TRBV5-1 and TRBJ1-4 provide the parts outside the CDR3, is KAGVTQTPRYLIKTRGQQVTLSCSPISGHRSVSWYQQTPGQGLQFLFEYFSETQRNKGNFPGRFSGRQFSNSRSEMNVSTLELGDSALYLCASSLHRGRTNEKLFFGSGTQLSVL.

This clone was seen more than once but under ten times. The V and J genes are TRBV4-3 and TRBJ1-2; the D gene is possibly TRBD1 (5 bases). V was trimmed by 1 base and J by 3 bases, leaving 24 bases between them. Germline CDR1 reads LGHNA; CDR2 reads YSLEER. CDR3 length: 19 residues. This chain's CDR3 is CASSQGSGARQLIHYGYTF. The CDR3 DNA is TGCGCCAGCAGCCAAGGAAGCGGGGCGCGACAATTGATCCACTATGGCTACACCTTC.

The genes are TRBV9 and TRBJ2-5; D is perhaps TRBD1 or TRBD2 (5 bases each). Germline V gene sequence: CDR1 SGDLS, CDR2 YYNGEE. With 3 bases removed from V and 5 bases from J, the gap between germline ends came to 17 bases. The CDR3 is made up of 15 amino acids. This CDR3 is CASSESSGSGETQYF. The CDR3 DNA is TGTGCCAGCAGCGAATCCTCAGGGTCGGGGGAGACCCAGTACTTC.

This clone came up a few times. The CDR3 DNA sequence: TGTGCCAGCAGCTCCGCAACGCCAGACGACCGAAAGGCCGGGGAGCTGTTTTTT. As protein: CASSSATPDDRKAGELFF. The V call is TRBV13, the J call TRBJ2-2; no firm D call. The germline V gene has CDR1 PRHDT and CDR2 FYEKMQ (reference sequence). The CDR3 covers 18 residues. V lost 4 bases, J lost 6 bases, and 24 bases lay in between.

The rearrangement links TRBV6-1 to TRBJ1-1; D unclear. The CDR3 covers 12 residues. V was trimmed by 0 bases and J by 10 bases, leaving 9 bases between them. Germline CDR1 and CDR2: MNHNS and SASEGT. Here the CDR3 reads CASSEATGGAFF. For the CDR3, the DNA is TGTGCCAGCAGTGAAGCGACCGGAGGAGCTTTCTTT.

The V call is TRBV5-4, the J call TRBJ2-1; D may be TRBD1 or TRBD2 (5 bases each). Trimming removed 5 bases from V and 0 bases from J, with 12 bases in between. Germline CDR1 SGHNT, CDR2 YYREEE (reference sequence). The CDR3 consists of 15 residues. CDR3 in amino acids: CASRRDLSSYNEQFF. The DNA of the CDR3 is TGTGCCAGCAGACGGGACCTGAGCTCCTACAATGAGCAGTTCTTC. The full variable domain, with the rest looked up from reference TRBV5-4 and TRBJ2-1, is ETGVTQSPTHLIKTRGQQVTLRCSSQSGHNTVSWYQQALGQGPQFIFQYYREEENGRGNFPPRFSGLQFPNYSSELNVNALELDDSALYLCASRRDLSSYNEQFFGPGTRLTVL.

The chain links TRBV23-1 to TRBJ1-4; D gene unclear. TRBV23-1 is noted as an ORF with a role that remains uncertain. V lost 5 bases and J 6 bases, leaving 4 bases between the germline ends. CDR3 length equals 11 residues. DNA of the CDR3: TGCGCCAGCAGTGGAGATGAAAAACTGTTTTTT. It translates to CASSGDEKLFF.

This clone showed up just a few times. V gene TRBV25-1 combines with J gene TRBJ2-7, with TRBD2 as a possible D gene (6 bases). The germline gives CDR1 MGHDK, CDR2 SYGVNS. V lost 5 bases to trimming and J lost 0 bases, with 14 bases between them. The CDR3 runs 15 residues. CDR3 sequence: CASSRTGAGSYEQYF. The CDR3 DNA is TGTGCCAGCAGTCGAACGGGAGCTGGCTCCTACGAGCAGTACTTC.

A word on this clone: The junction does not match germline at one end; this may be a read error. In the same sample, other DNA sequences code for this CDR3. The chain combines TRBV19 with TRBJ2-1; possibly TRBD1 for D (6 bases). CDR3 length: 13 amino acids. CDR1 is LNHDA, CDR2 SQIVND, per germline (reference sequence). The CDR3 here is CASRLQGENEQFF. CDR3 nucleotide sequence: TGTGCTAGTAGGCTACAGGGTGAAAATGAGCAGTTCTTC.

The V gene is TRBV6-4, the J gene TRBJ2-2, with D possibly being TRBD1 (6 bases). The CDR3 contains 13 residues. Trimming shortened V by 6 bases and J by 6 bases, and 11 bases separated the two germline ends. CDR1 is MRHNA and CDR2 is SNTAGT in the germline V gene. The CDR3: CASRLQGSGELFF. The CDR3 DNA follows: TGTGCCAGCAGACTACAGGGATCCGGGGAGCTGTTTTTT.

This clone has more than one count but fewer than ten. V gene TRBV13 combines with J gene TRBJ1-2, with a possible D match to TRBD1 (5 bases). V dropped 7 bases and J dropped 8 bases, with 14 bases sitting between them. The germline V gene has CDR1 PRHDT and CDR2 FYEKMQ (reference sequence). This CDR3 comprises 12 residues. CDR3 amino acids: CASTSRGRGYTF. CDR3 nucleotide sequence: TGTGCCAGCACCTCGAGGGGTAGGGGCTACACCTTC. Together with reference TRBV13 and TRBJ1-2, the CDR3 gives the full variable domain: AAGVIQSPRHLIKEKRETATLKCYPIPRHDTVYWYQQGPGQDPQFLISFYEKMQSDKGSIPDRFSAQQFSDYHSELNMSSLELGDSALYFCASTSRGRGYTFGSGTRLTVV.